Below are 13 T cell receptor beta chains sequenced from a single sample in a study of T-cell memory formation after mild COVID-19. TCRdb reprocessed the 5' RACE reads with MiXCR, giving one entry per CDR3 protein. The data show under 300,000 distinct CDR3 sequences, about a sixth seen once. The sequencing sample was made of PBMCs or a T cell subset sorted from them (not recorded which). The receptors derive from a man younger than 30 who had mild COVID-19 (a few samples of this study predate the infection). Cell type and time point are not known.

This clonotype was found a few times. The gene calls are TRBV4-3 and TRBJ1-2; D is perhaps TRBD1 (5 bases). Germline V gene data show CDR1 as LGHNA and CDR2 as YSLEER. V was shortened by 3 bases and J by 4 bases, with 12 bases between the two germline ends. The CDR3 extends over 14 amino acids. DNA of the CDR3: TGCGCCAGCAGCCAGGGACCGGGCGGCTATGGCTACACCTTC. Protein: CASSQGPGGYGYTF.

As regards this clonotype: At one end the junction does not follow the germline gene, possibly because of a read error. This rearrangement joins TRBV7-7 to TRBJ1-3; no definite D call. Germline CDR1 reads SSHAT; CDR2 reads FNYEAQ (reference sequence). The CDR3 length is 14 residues. The CDR3: CASSLTPTESPIYF. The CDR3 DNA reads TGTGCTAGCAGCTTAACTCCAACCGAGAGTCCCATATATTTT.

This clonotype has a handful of counts. The V gene is TRBV7-3, the J gene TRBJ2-7; TRBD1 agrees at 7 bases. The CDR3 has 12 amino acids. Germline V gives CDR1 SGHTA, CDR2 FQGTGA. V lost 9 bases, J lost 4 bases, and 6 bases stayed unmatched. The CDR3 loop reads CARGQSGYEQYF. The DNA of the CDR3 is TGTGCCAGGGGACAGAGCGGTTACGAGCAGTACTTC.

This clonotype showed up just a few times. This chain uses TRBV5-1 with TRBJ2-3; the match to TRBD2 covers 11 bases. V trimming: 2 bases; J trimming: 6 bases; junction bases outside the gene matches: 5. The germline V gene encodes CDR1 SGHRS and CDR2 YFSETQ. This CDR3 is 15 amino acids long. DNA of the CDR3: TGCGCCAGCAGCTTAACGCTAGCGGGGGGCGATACGCAGTATTTT. Protein product: CASSLTLAGGDTQYF.

This clonotype was recorded a few times. This chain links TRBV27 with TRBJ1-3; D is undetermined. V gave up 0 bases and J gave up 10 bases, with 16 bases separating them. Germline V lookup: CDR1 MNHEY, CDR2 SMNVEV (reference sequence). The CDR3 extends over 15 amino acids. The CDR3 DNA reads TGTGCCAGCAGTTTATCGCCGGATTCAGGCGGGACCATATATTTT. It codes for CASSLSPDSGGTIYF.

The sample holds a few counts of this clonotype. The chain has TRBV20-1 and TRBJ1-6; 9 nucleotides align to TRBD1. V lost 6 bases to trimming and J lost 9 bases; unmatched junction nucleotides: 6. This CDR3 is 13 amino acids long. Germline loops: CDR1 DFQATT, CDR2 SNEGSKA (reference sequence). The CDR3 protein is CSAQQGAGSPLHF. CDR3 DNA sequence: TGCAGTGCACAACAGGGGGCTGGTTCACCCCTCCACTTT.

At least ten counts were recorded for this clonotype. The V and J genes are TRBV5-5 and TRBJ1-4, with D perhaps matching TRBD1 (5 bases). Germline CDR1 SGHKS, CDR2 YYEKEE (reference sequence). The CDR3 sequence is 14 residues long. Trimming took off 6 bases at V and 1 base at J, with 10 bases between the two ends. The CDR3 is CASTLRGTNEKLFF. CDR3 coding DNA: TGTGCCAGCACATTAAGGGGAACTAATGAAAAACTGTTTTTT.

This clonotype appeared a few times. The genes are TRBV5-1 and TRBJ2-3; the match to TRBD2 covers 10 bases. The junction had 6 bases not matched to a gene; V was cut back by 3 bases and J by 2 bases. The length of the CDR3 is 16 residues. CDR1 is SGHRS and CDR2 is YFSETQ in the germline V gene. Written as DNA, the CDR3 is TGCGCCAGCAGCTCGACTAGCGGGCCATCCACAGATACGCAGTATTTT. It specifies CASSSTSGPSTDTQYF.

This clonotype was picked up a small number of times. The chain employs TRBV7-9 and TRBJ2-7, with a possible D match to TRBD1 (5 bases). CDR1 and CDR2 from the germline V gene are SEHNR and FQNEAQ (reference sequence). The CDR3 totals 13 residues. Between the trimmed V and J ends, which lost 0 bases and 2 bases, there was a span of 5 bases. The CDR3 sequence: CASSLAGPYEQYV. DNA for the CDR3: TGTGCCAGCAGCTTAGCGGGGCCCTACGAGCAGTACGTC.

This chain joins TRBV2 and TRBJ1-2; D ambiguous. The CDR3 has 15 residues. The germline V and J ends were trimmed by 5 bases and 1 base, with 14 bases remaining between them. Germline CDR1 and CDR2: SNHLY and FYNNEI. In DNA form, the CDR3 reads TGTGCCAGCAGTACTTTCCGGGGTCATAACTATGGCTACACCTTC. Amino acid sequence: CASSTFRGHNYGYTF.

The V call is TRBV10-3, the J call TRBJ1-5; D call uncertain. The CDR3 totals 13 residues. V was trimmed by 0 bases and J by 4 bases, leaving 4 bases between them. CDR1 is ENHRY, CDR2 SYGVKD, per germline. In DNA, the CDR3 is TGTGCCATCAGTGAGTCCGAAAATCAGCCCCAGCATTTT. Translation gives CAISESENQPQHF.

This clonotype was detected ten times or more. This rearrangement joins TRBV3-1 to TRBJ2-5, with 7 bases lining up with TRBD1. The CDR3 sequence is 15 residues long. Germline values: CDR1 LGHDT, CDR2 YNNKEL (reference sequence). Unmatched junction bases numbered 16, after V lost 6 bases and J lost 9 bases. CDR3 amino acids: CASSTTRDSHGAQYF. The CDR3 DNA is TGTGCCAGCAGTACGACCCGGGACAGTCACGGGGCCCAGTACTTC.

The chain couples TRBV7-2 to TRBJ2-7, with D hard to call. V was pared by 5 bases and J by 3 bases, with 17 bases between. CDR3 length: 15 residues. CDR1 SGHTA and CDR2 FQGNSA come from the germline V gene. The CDR3 here is CASSPRSQKGYEQYF. The CDR3 DNA is TGTGCCAGCAGCCCCCGGTCGCAGAAAGGCTACGAGCAGTACTTC.